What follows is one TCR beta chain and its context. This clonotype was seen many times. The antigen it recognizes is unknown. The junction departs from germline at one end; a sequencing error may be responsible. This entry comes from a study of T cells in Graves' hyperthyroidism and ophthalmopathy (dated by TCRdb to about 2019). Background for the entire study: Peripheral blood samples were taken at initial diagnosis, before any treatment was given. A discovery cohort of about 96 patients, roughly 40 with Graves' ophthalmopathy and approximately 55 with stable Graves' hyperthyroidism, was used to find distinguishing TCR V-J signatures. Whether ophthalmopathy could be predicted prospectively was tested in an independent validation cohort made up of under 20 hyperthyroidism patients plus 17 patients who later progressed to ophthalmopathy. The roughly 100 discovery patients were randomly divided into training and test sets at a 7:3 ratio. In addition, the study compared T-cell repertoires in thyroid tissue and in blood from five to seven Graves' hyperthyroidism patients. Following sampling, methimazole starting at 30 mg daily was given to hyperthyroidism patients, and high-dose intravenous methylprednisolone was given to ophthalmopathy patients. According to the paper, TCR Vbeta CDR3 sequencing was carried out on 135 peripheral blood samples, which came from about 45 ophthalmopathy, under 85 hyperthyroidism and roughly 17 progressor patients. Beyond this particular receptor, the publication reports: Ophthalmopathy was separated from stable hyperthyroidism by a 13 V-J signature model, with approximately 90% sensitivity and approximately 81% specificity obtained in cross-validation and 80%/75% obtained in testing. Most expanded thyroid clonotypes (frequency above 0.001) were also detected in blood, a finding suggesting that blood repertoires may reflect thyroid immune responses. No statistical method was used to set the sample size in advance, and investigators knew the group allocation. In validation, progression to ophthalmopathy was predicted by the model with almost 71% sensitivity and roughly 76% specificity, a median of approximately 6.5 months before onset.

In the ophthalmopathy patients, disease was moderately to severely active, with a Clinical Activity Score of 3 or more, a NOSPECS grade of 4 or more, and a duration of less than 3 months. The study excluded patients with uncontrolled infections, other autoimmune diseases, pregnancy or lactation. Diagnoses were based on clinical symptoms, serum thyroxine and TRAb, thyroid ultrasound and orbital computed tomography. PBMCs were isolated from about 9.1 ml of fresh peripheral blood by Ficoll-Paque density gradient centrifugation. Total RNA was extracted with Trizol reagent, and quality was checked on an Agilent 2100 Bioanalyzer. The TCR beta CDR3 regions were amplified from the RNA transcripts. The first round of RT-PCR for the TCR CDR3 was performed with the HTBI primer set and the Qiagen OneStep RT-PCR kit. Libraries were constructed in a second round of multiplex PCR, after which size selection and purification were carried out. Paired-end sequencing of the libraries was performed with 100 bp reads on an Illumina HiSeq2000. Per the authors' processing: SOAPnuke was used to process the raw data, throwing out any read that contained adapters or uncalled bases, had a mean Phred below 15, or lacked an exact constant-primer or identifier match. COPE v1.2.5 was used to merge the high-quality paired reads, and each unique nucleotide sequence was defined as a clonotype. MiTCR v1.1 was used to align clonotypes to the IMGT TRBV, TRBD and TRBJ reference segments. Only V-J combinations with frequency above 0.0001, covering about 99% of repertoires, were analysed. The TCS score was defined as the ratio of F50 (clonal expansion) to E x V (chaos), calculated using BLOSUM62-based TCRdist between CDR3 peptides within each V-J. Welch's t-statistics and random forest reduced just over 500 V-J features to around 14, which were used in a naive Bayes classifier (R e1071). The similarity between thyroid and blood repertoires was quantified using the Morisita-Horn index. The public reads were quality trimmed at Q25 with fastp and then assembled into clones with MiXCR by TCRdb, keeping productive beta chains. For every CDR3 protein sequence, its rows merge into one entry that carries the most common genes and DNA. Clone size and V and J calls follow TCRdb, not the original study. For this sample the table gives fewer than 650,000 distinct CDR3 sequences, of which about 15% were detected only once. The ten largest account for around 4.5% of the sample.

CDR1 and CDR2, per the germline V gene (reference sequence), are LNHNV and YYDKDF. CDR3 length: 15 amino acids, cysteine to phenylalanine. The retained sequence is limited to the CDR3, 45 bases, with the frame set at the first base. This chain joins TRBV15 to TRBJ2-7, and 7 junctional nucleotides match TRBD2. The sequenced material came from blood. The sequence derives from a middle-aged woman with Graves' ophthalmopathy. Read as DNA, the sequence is TGTACCACCAGCAGAGTGCGGGAGAAGGGGCACGAGCAGTACTTC. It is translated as CTTSRVREKGHEQYF.